Shown below are 18 T cell receptor beta chains from a single sample sequenced in a study of CD8+CD57+ T cells in acquired aplastic anemia. Genomic DNA provided the template from which TCR beta VDJ and CDR3 profiles were obtained. Each CDR3 protein is one row after TCRdb ran MiXCR on the reads. Of 400,000 to 450,000 distinct CDR3 sequences in the sample, around 72% are singletons; the top ten hold around 4%. The material sequenced was sorted CD4+, CD8+, or CD8+CD57+ T cells (not recorded which) from PBMCs. These receptor sequences come from a human donor in good health, serving as a control.

About this clonotype itself: With a much larger clone just one base away, this may be a read error. The J gene is TRBJ1-2, the V gene TRBV6-2 or TRBV6-3; D gene unclear. This CDR3 region has 14 residues. CDR1 and CDR2 from the germline V gene are MNHEY and SVGEGT. The CDR3 DNA reads as TGTGCCAGCAGTTACTCGGGAGGGTTAACTGGCCACACCTTC. Amino acids: CASSYSGGLTGHTF.

This sequence joins TRBV19 and TRBJ1-1; tentatively, D is TRBD1 (5 bases). The CDR3 runs to 14 residues. Germline V gene sequence: CDR1 LNHDA, CDR2 SQIVND (reference sequence). Between the trimmed V and J ends, which lost 5 bases and 7 bases, there was a span of 17 bases. CDR3 in amino acids: CASSVQAGDGEAFF. CDR3 nucleotide sequence: TGTGCCAGTAGTGTGCAAGCGGGGGATGGTGAAGCTTTCTTT. Based on the CDR3 plus reference TRBV19 and TRBJ1-1, the full variable domain is DGGITQSPKYLFRKEGQNVTLSCEQNLNHDAMYWYRQDPGQGLRLIYYSQIVNDFQKGDIAEGYSVSREKKESFPLTVTSAQKNPTAFYLCASSVQAGDGEAFFGQGTRLTVV.

This rearrangement joins TRBV2 to TRBJ1-4; D not resolved. The CDR3 length is 14 residues. Trimming cost V 1 base and J 8 bases, with 11 bases left between them. CDR1 is SNHLY, CDR2 FYNNEI, per germline. CDR3 residues: CASSEGGGQEKLFF. CDR3 in DNA: TGTGCCAGCAGTGAAGGCGGCGGGCAGGAAAAACTGTTTTTT.

This chain connects TRBV5-4 to TRBJ2-5; 7 nucleotides line up with TRBD1. The CDR3 contains 14 residues. The V gene's germline CDR1 is SGHNT and CDR2 YYREEE (reference sequence). J lost 12 bases, V lost 4 bases, and 15 bases had no gene match. Here the CDR3 DNA reads TGTGCCAGCAGCGGTGGGGGTGTAAGGCAGGGGGAGTACTTC. This codes for CASSGGGVRQGEYF. The whole variable domain, remainder taken from reference TRBV5-4 and TRBJ2-5, is ETGVTQSPTHLIKTRGQQVTLRCSSQSGHNTVSWYQQALGQGPQFIFQYYREEENGRGNFPPRFSGLQFPNYSSELNVNALELDDSALYLCASSGGGVRQGEYFGPGTRLLVL.

The rearrangement uses TRBV7-2 and TRBJ1-1, with D perhaps matching TRBD1 (5 bases). The CDR3 has 15 amino acids. Trimming removed 3 bases from V and 0 bases from J, with 11 bases in between. Germline V gives CDR1 SGHTA, CDR2 FQGNSA. The CDR3 DNA reads TGTGCCAGCAGCTTGGGGCAGGACATGAACACTGAAGCTTTCTTT. It encodes CASSLGQDMNTEAFF.

CDR3 amino acids: CASSRSARTDTQYF. DNA for the CDR3: TGTGCCAGCAGCCGGTCGGCCCGCACAGATACGCAGTATTTT. J is TRBJ2-3 and V is TRBV9; no firm D call. This CDR3 region has 14 residues. Germline CDR1 and CDR2: SGDLS and YYNGEE. Trimming stripped 4 bases from V and 1 base from J, with 10 bases between.

This clonotype was observed many times. The V gene is TRBV4-2, the J gene TRBJ1-3; TRBD1 aligns across 10 bases. V dropped 3 bases and J dropped 3; count of bases not matched to a gene: 5. Germline lookup yields CDR1 LGHNA and CDR2 YNFKEQ. This CDR3 region has 16 residues. The CDR3 bases are TGTGCCAGCAGCCACCCCGACAGGGGGCTTGGAAACACCATATATTTT. It yields the protein CASSHPDRGLGNTIYF.

The genes are TRBV5-1 and TRBJ1-2; TRBD1 might be the D (5 bases). The CDR3 is 13 residues long. Germline loops: CDR1 SGHRS, CDR2 YFSETQ. The V gene lost 6 bases and the J gene lost 8 bases, with 17 bases spanning the gap. The CDR3 spells CASTLGDGRGYTF. In nucleotides, the CDR3 is TGCGCCAGCACCCTCGGGGACGGTCGGGGCTACACCTTC. The whole variable domain, filled in from reference TRBV5-1 and TRBJ1-2, reads KAGVTQTPRYLIKTRGQQVTLSCSPISGHRSVSWYQQTPGQGLQFLFEYFSETQRNKGNFPGRFSGRQFSNSRSEMNVSTLELGDSALYLCASTLGDGRGYTFGSGTRLTVV.

The chain carries TRBV11-2 and TRBJ2-5, with 7 bases matching TRBD1. Germline V gene data show CDR1 as SGHAT and CDR2 as FQNNGV. This CDR3 has 14 residues. Germline trimming cut 1 base from V and 3 bases from J; bases unmatched to any gene: 2. The CDR3 DNA follows: TGTGCCAGCAGCTTAGTCGGACAGGAAGAGACCCAGTACTTC. Residues: CASSLVGQEETQYF.

The rearrangement uses TRBV19 and TRBJ2-1; D is possibly TRBD1 or TRBD2 (5 bases each). The CDR3 runs to 15 residues. Germline V gene lookup returns CDR1 LNHDA and CDR2 SQIVND (reference sequence). The germline V and J ends were trimmed by 1 base and 0 bases, with 7 bases remaining between them. The CDR3 DNA sequence: TGTGCCAGTAGTATAGGGGGACCCTCCTACAATGAGCAGTTCTTC. This gives the protein CASSIGGPSYNEQFF. Supplemented by reference TRBV19 and TRBJ2-1, the full variable domain reads DGGITQSPKYLFRKEGQNVTLSCEQNLNHDAMYWYRQDPGQGLRLIYYSQIVNDFQKGDIAEGYSVSREKKESFPLTVTSAQKNPTAFYLCASSIGGPSYNEQFFGPGTRLTVL.

This clonotype is a singleton in its sample. The chain is built from TRBV7-6 and TRBJ2-2, with TRBD1 matching 8 bases. Germline V gene data show CDR1 as SGHVS and CDR2 as FNYEAQ. The CDR3 runs to 15 residues. J was trimmed by 17 bases and V by 2 bases; bases with no gene match: 16. The CDR3 reads CASSLMTGDRRPSFF. The CDR3 DNA reads as TGTGCCAGCAGCTTAATGACAGGGGATCGGAGACCCAGTTTTTTT.

V and J are TRBV5-1 and TRBJ1-2, with 10 nucleotides matching TRBD1. J lost 7 bases, V lost 4 bases, and 4 bases had no gene match. This CDR3 has 13 residues. Germline V lookup: CDR1 SGHRS, CDR2 YFSETQ. The CDR3 DNA is TGCGCCAGCAGCGACAGGGGGCTAGGTGGCTACACCTTC. Encoded protein: CASSDRGLGGYTF.

CDR3 protein: CASNRQGVYEQYF. The CDR3 bases are TGTGCCAGCAACCGACAGGGGGTCTACGAGCAGTACTTC. The V gene is TRBV14, the J gene TRBJ2-5; TRBD1 aligns across 9 bases. The J call may not be correct, given that the DNA end is closer to TRBJ2-7. There are 13 residues in the CDR3. Germline CDR1 reads SGHDN; CDR2 reads FVKESK.

V usage is TRBV5-1 and J usage is TRBJ2-5; 9 bases fit TRBD1. The CDR3 runs 16 residues. In germline, CDR1 is SGHRS, CDR2 YFSETQ. V shed 4 bases, J shed 3 bases, and the junction held 10 bases outside the gene matches. DNA of the CDR3: TGCGCCAGCAGCACCGGGGACAGGGAGGAGGAAGAGACCCAGTACTTC. Translated, it gives CASSTGDREEEETQYF.

This clonotype has at least ten counts. The chain has TRBV20-1 and TRBJ2-1, with TRBD2 as a possible D gene (5 bases). Trimming removed 2 bases from V and 2 bases from J, with 10 bases in between. Germline V gene lookup returns CDR1 DFQATT and CDR2 SNEGSKA (reference sequence). CDR3 length: 14 residues. CDR3 DNA sequence: TGCAGTGCTAGAAGAGGGTTTACCTACAATGAGCAGTTCTTC. Translation: CSARRGFTYNEQFF.

This clonotype was seen ten or more times. The chain joins TRBV5-1 to TRBJ2-7; 10 bases align to TRBD1. Germline V gene lookup returns CDR1 SGHRS and CDR2 YFSETQ. The CDR3 has 15 amino acids. With V trimmed by 5 bases and J by 2 bases, 7 bases remained unmatched. The CDR3 loop is CASRSGQGVPYEQYF. CDR3 sequence (DNA): TGCGCCAGCAGATCTGGACAGGGGGTTCCCTACGAGCAGTACTTC. The full variable domain, its missing parts supplied by reference TRBV5-1 and TRBJ2-7, is KAGVTQTPRYLIKTRGQQVTLSCSPISGHRSVSWYQQTPGQGLQFLFEYFSETQRNKGNFPGRFSGRQFSNSRSEMNVSTLELGDSALYLCASRSGQGVPYEQYFGPGTRLTVT.

With respect to this clonotype: Because it lacks the conserved phenylalanine or tryptophan at the end, this CDR3 is likely a read error. The limits of the CDR3 on the DNA are not certain, so only TCRdb's listed CDR3 is given. The chain combines TRBV2 with TRBJ2-5; TRBD1, the table's D call, lacks a check against the DNA. CDR1 SNHLY and CDR2 FYNNEI come from the germline V gene. The CDR3 has 15 amino acids, counting both end residues. The CDR3 is CASGRDSNQPQHQCD.

V usage is TRBV7-9 and J usage is TRBJ1-1; TRBD1 matches 7 bases. Germline V CDR1 and CDR2: SEHNR, FQNEAQ (reference sequence). This CDR3 region has 13 residues. V gave up 11 bases and J gave up 1 base; unmatched junction bases: 7. CDR3 sequence: CASGGLANTEAFF. The CDR3 DNA reads TGTGCCTCAGGGGGACTGGCGAACACTGAAGCTTTCTTT.